What follows are 15 T cell receptor beta chains derived from one specimen sequenced in a study of blood T cell repertoires in COVID-19. Sequencing used immunoSEQ multiplex PCR; TCRdb keeps in-frame clones, though not all of them. This sample has a few hundred thousand clones, with approximately 78% found just once. The sequencing sample was made of peripheral blood. These TCRs come from a woman over 75 with COVID-19, enrolled during active disease.

The chain is built from TRBV27 and TRBJ2-1, with a weak D call TRBD1 (5 bases). Per the germline V gene, CDR1 is MNHEY and CDR2 is SMNVEV (reference sequence). Trimming pared 5 bases from V and 5 bases from J, leaving 22 bases between. The CDR3 runs to 17 residues. CDR3: CASSRRQTLLVDNEQFF. CDR3 nucleotide sequence: TGTGCCAGCAGTCGCCGACAGACGCTATTGGTGGACAATGAGCAGTTCTTC.

The chain joins TRBV7-9 to TRBJ1-1; D might be TRBD1 (5 bases). Trimming removed 2 bases at V and 0 bases at J, with 10 bases between. Per the germline V gene, CDR1 is SEHNR and CDR2 is FQNEAQ (reference sequence). The length of the CDR3 is 15 residues. The DNA of the CDR3 is TGTGCCAGCAGCTTAATCGGGGGGATGAACACTGAAGCTTTCTTT. Translated, it gives CASSLIGGMNTEAFF. Drawing the rest from reference TRBV7-9 and TRBJ1-1, the complete variable domain is DTGVSQNPRHKITKRGQNVTFRCDPISEHNRLYWYRQTLGQGPEFLTYFQNEAQLEKSRLLSDRFSAERPKGSFSTLEIQRTEQGDSAMYLCASSLIGGMNTEAFFGQGTRLTVV.

The chain employs TRBV7-9 and TRBJ1-1; D is uncertain. CDR1 and CDR2 (germline): SEHNR, FQNEAQ (reference sequence). The germline V and J ends were trimmed by 7 bases and 7 bases, with 16 bases remaining between them. The CDR3 contains 13 residues. The CDR3 region is CASTLISTDEAFF. The CDR3, as DNA: TGTGCCAGCACTCTGATTAGTACCGATGAAGCTTTCTTT.

The chain joins TRBV5-6 to TRBJ2-1; tentatively, D is TRBD1 (8 bases). Between the trimmed V and J ends, which lost 3 bases and 15 bases, there was a span of 16 bases. The CDR3 totals 12 residues. Germline CDR1 reads SGHDT; CDR2 reads YYEEEE. In DNA form, the CDR3 reads TGTGCCAGCAGCTCAGGACAGGGAGGGCGGTTCTTC. This sequence encodes CASSSGQGGRFF.

This clone appeared once. The rearrangement links TRBV18 to TRBJ1-1, with D possibly being TRBD1 (6 bases). V was clipped by 4 bases and J by 1 base, with 13 bases between them. This CDR3 is 15 amino acids long. In germline, CDR1 is KGHSH, CDR2 LQKENI. Here the CDR3 reads CASSRATGWNTEAFF. CDR3 bases: TGTGCCAGCTCACGCGCAACAGGGTGGAACACTGAAGCTTTCTTT. The variable domain in full, completed from reference TRBV18 and TRBJ1-1, reads NAGVMQNPRHLVRRRGQEARLRCSPMKGHSHVYWYRQLPEEGLKFMVYLQKENIIDESGMPKERFSAEFPKEGPSILRIQQVVRGDSAAYFCASSRATGWNTEAFFGQGTRLTVV.

This clone was detected once. The rearrangement links TRBV19 to TRBJ1-1; D possibly corresponds to TRBD1 (6 bases). This CDR3 has 13 residues. V dropped 6 bases and J dropped 4 bases, with 12 bases sitting between them. In germline, CDR1 is LNHDA, CDR2 SQIVND (reference sequence). The CDR3 reads CASSAGVGTEAFF. The CDR3 DNA is TGTGCCAGTAGCGCAGGGGTTGGCACTGAAGCTTTCTTT.

V is TRBV7-2 and J is TRBJ2-1, with D unclear. Germline lookup yields CDR1 SGHTA and CDR2 FQGNSA. The CDR3 loop spans 16 amino acids. V lost 0 bases to trimming and J lost 0 bases, with 9 bases between them. The DNA of the CDR3 is TGTGCCAGCAGCTTAGCCTACTATTACTCCTACAATGAGCAGTTCTTC. Translated, it gives CASSLAYYYSYNEQFF. The complete variable domain, with remaining parts taken from reference TRBV7-2 and TRBJ2-1, reads GAGVSQSPSNKVTEKGKDVELRCDPISGHTALYWYRQSLGQGLEFLIYFQGNSAPDKSGLPSDRFSAERTGGSVSTLTIQRTQQEDSAVYLCASSLAYYYSYNEQFFGPGTRLTVL.

There are a few counts of this clone. V usage is TRBV27 and J usage is TRBJ2-1; the match to TRBD2 covers 15 bases. Per germline, CDR1 MNHEY and CDR2 SMNVEV (reference sequence). The junction had 15 bases not matched to a gene; V was cut back by 6 bases and J by 6 bases. CDR3 size: 19 residues. CDR3 region: CASRRDRRTSGRASNEQFF. The CDR3 DNA is TGTGCCAGCAGAAGGGACAGGCGGACTAGCGGGAGGGCCAGCAATGAGCAGTTCTTC.

This clone was found once. The chain links TRBV18 to TRBJ1-4, with 11 bases matching TRBD1. In germline, CDR1 is KGHSH, CDR2 LQKENI. Unmatched junction bases numbered 17, after V lost 3 bases and J lost 8 bases. There are 19 residues in the CDR3. DNA of the CDR3: TGTGCCAGCTCACCGCAACAGGACAGGGGGCGGCGTGCTTGGGAAAAACTGTTTTTT. Translated: CASSPQQDRGRRAWEKLFF.

The chain links TRBV3-1 (or the pseudogene TRBV3-2) to TRBJ1-3, with D uncertain. CDR3 length: 16 amino acids. V dropped 0 bases and J dropped 1 base, with 10 bases sitting between them. The germline V gene has CDR1 LGHDT and CDR2 YNNKEL (reference sequence). The CDR3 coding sequence is TGTGCCAGCAGCCAAGAGACGGGTAGGTCTGGAAACACCATATATTTT. Its protein product is CASSQETGRSGNTIYF.

This clone was found a few times. CDR3 DNA: TGTGCCAGCAGTTTAAGGACTAGCGGGAGATTGGGGACCGGGGAGCTGTTTTTT. As protein: CASSLRTSGRLGTGELFF. V gene TRBV27 combines with J gene TRBJ2-2, with TRBD2 matching over 13 bases. The germline V gene encodes CDR1 MNHEY and CDR2 SMNVEV (reference sequence). This CDR3 is 18 amino acids long. Unmatched junction bases numbered 8, after V lost 2 bases and J lost 5 bases.

About this clone: Other DNA sequences within the sample encode an identical CDR3. V is TRBV19 and J is TRBJ1-2; 7 bases agree with TRBD1. The CDR3 sequence is 13 residues long. V was clipped by 1 base and J by 8 bases; unmatched bases: 4. Looked up from germline, CDR1 is LNHDA and CDR2 is SQIVND (reference sequence). For the CDR3, the DNA is TGTGCCAGTAGTATAGGACAGGGAGGAGGCTACACCTTC. Its protein is CASSIGQGGGYTF.

This clone has only one observation. The chain links TRBV5-1 to TRBJ2-7; 14 positions agree with TRBD2. CDR1 and CDR2 (germline): SGHRS, YFSETQ. The CDR3 covers 16 residues. Germline trimming cut 5 bases from V and 7 bases from J; bases unmatched to any gene: 11. The CDR3 reads CASRPPGLAGVGEQYF. In DNA, the CDR3 is TGCGCCAGCAGACCTCCGGGACTAGCGGGAGTAGGTGAGCAGTACTTC.

This clone has a handful of counts. The V call is TRBV7-8, the J call TRBJ2-3; 8 nucleotides agree with TRBD2. Per the germline V gene, CDR1 is SGHVS and CDR2 is FQNEAQ. V was pared by 6 bases and J by 1 base, with 12 bases of the junction left unmatched. There are 17 residues in the CDR3. The CDR3 nucleotides are TGTGCCAGCAGTATAGTCGGACTAGCACGCCGCACAGATACGCAGTATTTT. This sequence encodes CASSIVGLARRTDTQYF.

The chain employs TRBV19 and TRBJ2-5; D perhaps matches TRBD2 (5 bases). Germline CDR1 is LNHDA and CDR2 is SQIVND (reference sequence). This CDR3 has 13 amino acids. The ends were cut back, 6 bases at V and 4 bases at J, with 12 bases in the middle. The CDR3 coding sequence is TGTGCCAGTAGGGTGACGGGGTCAGAGACCCAGTACTTC. Amino acids: CASRVTGSETQYF.